The sequence of this T cell receptor (beta chain) was determined in a study of Ad26.COV2.S vaccination and SARS-CoV-2 variants. Looking at the study overall: The COV1001 Ad26.COV2.S trial arm included the donor. In the study, Ad26.COV2.S was injected intramuscularly once, or twice 56 days apart.

The assay was immunoSEQ multiplex PCR, and TCRdb's table has in-frame clones only and misses some. The data hold roughly 450,000 clones, with 90% observed a single time. This CDR3 has 12 residues. Germline V CDR1 and CDR2: GTSNPN, SVGIG (reference sequence). V trimming: 5 bases; J trimming: 5 bases; junction bases outside the gene matches: 4. Stated treatment: approximately 18 received Ad26.COV2.S at low or high dose, single or two shots; 5 received placebo; per-sample allocation not given. The investigators took samples on day 63 after the first vaccine or placebo injection. An adult donor aged 18-55 years was enrolled in Boston.

The sample in question was peripheral blood, obtained in a trial of Ad26.COV2.S vaccine versus placebo. The TCR was taken from a person between 18 and 65 years old who received the Ad26.COV2.S COVID-19 vaccine or a placebo. The chain employs TRBV30 and TRBJ1-1; 8 nucleotides agree with TRBD1. The CDR3 loop is CAWDRGGTEAFF. For the CDR3, the DNA is TGTGCCTGGGACAGGGGAGGGACTGAAGCTTTCTTT.